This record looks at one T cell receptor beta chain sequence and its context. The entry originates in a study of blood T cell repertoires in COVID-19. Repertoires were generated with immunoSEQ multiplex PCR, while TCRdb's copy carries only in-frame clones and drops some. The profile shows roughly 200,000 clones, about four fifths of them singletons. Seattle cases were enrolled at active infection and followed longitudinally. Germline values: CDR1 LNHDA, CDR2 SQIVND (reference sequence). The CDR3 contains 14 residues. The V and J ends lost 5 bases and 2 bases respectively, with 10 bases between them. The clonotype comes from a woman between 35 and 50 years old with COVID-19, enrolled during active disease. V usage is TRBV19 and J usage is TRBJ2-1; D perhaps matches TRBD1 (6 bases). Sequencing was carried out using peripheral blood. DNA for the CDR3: TGTGCCAGTAGTTTGGGGGCAACCTACAATGAGCAGTTCTTC. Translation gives CASSLGATYNEQFF.